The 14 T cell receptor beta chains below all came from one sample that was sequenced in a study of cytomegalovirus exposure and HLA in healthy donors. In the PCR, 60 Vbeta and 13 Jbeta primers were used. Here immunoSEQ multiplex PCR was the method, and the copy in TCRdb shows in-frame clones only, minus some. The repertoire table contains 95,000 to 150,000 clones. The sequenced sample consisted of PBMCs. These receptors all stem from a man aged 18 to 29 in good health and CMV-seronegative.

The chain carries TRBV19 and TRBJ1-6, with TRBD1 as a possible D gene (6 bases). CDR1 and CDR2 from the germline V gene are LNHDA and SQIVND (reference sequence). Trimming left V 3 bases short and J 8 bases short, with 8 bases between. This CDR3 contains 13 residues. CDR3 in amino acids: CASSMDRDSPLHF. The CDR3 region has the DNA TGTGCCAGTAGTATGGACAGAGATTCACCCCTCCACTTT.

CDR3 protein: CASSPLDIGRGTGFLRTEAFF. DNA for the CDR3: TGTGCCAGCTCACCACTTGACATCGGCCGCGGGACAGGGTTTTTGAGGACTGAAGCTTTCTTT. The genes are TRBV18 and TRBJ1-1, with 9 nucleotides matching TRBD1. V was clipped by 1 base and J by 5 bases; unmatched bases: 23. This CDR3 has 21 residues. Looked up from germline, CDR1 is KGHSH and CDR2 is LQKENI.

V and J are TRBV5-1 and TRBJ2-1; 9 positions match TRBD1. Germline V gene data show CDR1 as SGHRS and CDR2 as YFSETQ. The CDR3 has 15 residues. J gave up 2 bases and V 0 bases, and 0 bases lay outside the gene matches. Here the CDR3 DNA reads TGCGCCAGCAGCTTGGGACAGGGGGCCTACAATGAGCAGTTCTTC. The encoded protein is CASSLGQGAYNEQFF.

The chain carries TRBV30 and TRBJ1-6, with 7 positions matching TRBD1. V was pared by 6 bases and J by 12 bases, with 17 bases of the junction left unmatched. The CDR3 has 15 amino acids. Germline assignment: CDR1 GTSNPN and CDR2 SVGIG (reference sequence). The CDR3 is CACNRGDSAEGPLHF. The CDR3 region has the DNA TGTGCCTGCAATAGGGGGGACAGCGCGGAGGGACCCCTCCACTTT.

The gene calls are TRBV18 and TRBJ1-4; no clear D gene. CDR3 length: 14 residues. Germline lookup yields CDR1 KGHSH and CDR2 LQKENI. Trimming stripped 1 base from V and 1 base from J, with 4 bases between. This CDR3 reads CASSPRVTNEKLFF. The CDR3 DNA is TGTGCCAGCTCACCACGCGTAACTAATGAAAAACTGTTTTTT.

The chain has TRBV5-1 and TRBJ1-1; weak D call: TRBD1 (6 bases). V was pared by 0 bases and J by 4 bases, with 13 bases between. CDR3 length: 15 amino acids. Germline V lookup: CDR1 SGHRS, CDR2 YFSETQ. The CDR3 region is CASSLGRGLGTEAFF. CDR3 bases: TGCGCCAGCAGCTTGGGAAGGGGGTTGGGCACTGAAGCTTTCTTT.

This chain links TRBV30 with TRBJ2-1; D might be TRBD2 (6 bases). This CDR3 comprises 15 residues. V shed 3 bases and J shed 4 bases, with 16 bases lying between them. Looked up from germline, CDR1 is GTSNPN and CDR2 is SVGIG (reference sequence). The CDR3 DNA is TGTGCCTGGAGCGTGTTGAGCGGGCCGTACAATGAGCAGTTCTTC. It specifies CAWSVLSGPYNEQFF. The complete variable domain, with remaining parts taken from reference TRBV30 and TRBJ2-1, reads SQTIHQWPATLVQPVGSPLSLECTVEGTSNPNLYWYRQAAGRGLQLLFYSVGIGQISSEVPQNLSASRPQDRQFILSSKKLLLSDSGFYLCAWSVLSGPYNEQFFGPGTRLTVL.

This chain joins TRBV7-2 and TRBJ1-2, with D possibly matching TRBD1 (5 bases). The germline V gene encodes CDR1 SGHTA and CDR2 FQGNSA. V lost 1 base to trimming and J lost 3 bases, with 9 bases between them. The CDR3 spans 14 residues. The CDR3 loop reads CASSLVGTDYGYTF. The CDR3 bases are TGTGCCAGCAGCTTAGTCGGGACTGACTATGGCTACACCTTC.

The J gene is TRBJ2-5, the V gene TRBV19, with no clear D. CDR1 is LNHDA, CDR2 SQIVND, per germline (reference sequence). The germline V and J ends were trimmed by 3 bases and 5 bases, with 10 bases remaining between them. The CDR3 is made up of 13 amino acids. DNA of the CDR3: TGTGCCAGTAGTATCGAGGCGCTCGAGACCCAGTACTTC. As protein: CASSIEALETQYF.

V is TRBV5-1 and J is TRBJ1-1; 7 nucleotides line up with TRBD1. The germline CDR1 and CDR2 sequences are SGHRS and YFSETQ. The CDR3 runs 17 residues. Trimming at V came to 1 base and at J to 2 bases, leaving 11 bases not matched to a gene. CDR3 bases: TGCGCCAGCAGCTTGAAAACAGGGGTGTCCGGTAACACTGAAGCTTTCTTT. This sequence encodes CASSLKTGVSGNTEAFF.

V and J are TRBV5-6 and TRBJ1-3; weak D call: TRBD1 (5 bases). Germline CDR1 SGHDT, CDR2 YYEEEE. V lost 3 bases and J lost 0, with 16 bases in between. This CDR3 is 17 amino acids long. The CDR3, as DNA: TGTGCCAGCAGCTGGGGGGGTGCGATGAGCTCTGGAAACACCATATATTTT. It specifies CASSWGGAMSSGNTIYF.

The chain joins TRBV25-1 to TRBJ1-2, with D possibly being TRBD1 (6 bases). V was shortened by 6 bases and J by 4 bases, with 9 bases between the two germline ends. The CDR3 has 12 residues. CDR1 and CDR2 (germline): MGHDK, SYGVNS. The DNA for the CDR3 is TGTGCCAGCAGCGGACAGCCCTATGGCTACACCTTC. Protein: CASSGQPYGYTF.

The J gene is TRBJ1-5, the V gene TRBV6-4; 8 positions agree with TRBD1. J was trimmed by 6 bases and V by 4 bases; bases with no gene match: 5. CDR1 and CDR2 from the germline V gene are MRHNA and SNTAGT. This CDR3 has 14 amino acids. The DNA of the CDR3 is TGTGCCAGCAGTGGCCAGGGGGCTCGTCAGCCCCAGCATTTT. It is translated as CASSGQGARQPQHF.

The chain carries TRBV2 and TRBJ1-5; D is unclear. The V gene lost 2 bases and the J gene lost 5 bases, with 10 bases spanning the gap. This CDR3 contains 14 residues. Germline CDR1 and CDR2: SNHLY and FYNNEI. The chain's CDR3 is CASSESVQDQPQHF. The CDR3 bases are TGTGCCAGCAGTGAATCGGTTCAGGATCAGCCCCAGCATTTT.